Included here is one TCR beta chain sequence, with context. The data are from a study of shared clonotypes between healthy human individuals. Selected positively for CCR7 and CD45RO-negative, naive CD8 cells excluded terminally differentiated effector memory CD45RA+ cells. Measured with immunoSEQ multiplex PCR; TCRdb has only the in-frame clones, and not every one. Of under 2,000,000 clones listed, less than 95% are singletons. The sequencing sample was made of naive CD8+ T cells sorted from blood. The TCR comes from a man between 18 and 35 years old in good health.

CDR3 region: CASSLVSGANYGYTF. In DNA form, the CDR3 reads TGCGCCAGCAGCTTGGTTTCTGGGGCCAACTATGGCTACACCTTC. The chain employs TRBV5-1 and TRBJ1-2; weak D call: TRBD1 (5 bases). Germline values: CDR1 SGHRS, CDR2 YFSETQ. The V end was cut by 0 bases, the J end by 2 bases, with 11 bases between. CDR3 size: 15 residues.